This entry is about one TCR beta chain. Its antigen is not known. The source of the sample is a study of post-analysis software for immune sequencing data. Points from the study as a whole: With TRBV5-6, TRBV5-1 and TRBV20-1 included, about five TRBV segments were more frequent in patients than in controls. Controls' normalized Chao1 diversity significantly exceeded that of multiple sclerosis patients.

The authors incorporated unique molecular identifiers into the TCR beta cDNA libraries. TCRdb re-derived calls from the PCR reads in MiXCR, one entry per CDR3 protein. The repertoire includes hundreds of thousands of distinct CDR3 sequences, 59% of them detected once, and about 11% sits in the top ten. The CDR3 extends over 16 amino acids. Trimming shortened V by 5 bases and J by 0 bases, and 17 bases separated the two germline ends. Germline CDR1 and CDR2: DFQATT and SNEGSKA (reference sequence). The TCR comes from a girl under 10 years old with multiple sclerosis. The chain combines TRBV20-1 with TRBJ2-1, with D unclear. The sample comprised blood. The CDR3 coding sequence is TGCAGTGCTCCCGGTTCCCGTGGCCGCTCCTACAATGAGCAGTTCTTC. This codes for CSAPGSRGRSYNEQFF.